This T cell receptor beta chain was obtained from a study of blood T cell repertoires in COVID-19. Repertoires were generated with immunoSEQ multiplex PCR, while TCRdb's copy carries only in-frame clones and drops some. The sample contains 200,000 to 250,000 clones, about 86% of which appear only once. The origin of this receptor is a woman between 40 and 50 years old with acute COVID-19. Sequenced material: PBMCs or T cells enriched from blood (not recorded which).

The CDR3 reads CASSLASYTDTQYF. The DNA for the CDR3 is TGTGCCAGCAGCTTAGCCTCTTATACAGATACGCAGTATTTT. The chain recombines TRBV7-2 with TRBJ2-3; D is unclear. The CDR3 covers 14 residues. Germline V gene sequence: CDR1 SGHTA, CDR2 FQGNSA. The V end was cut by 0 bases, the J end by 3 bases, with 7 bases between.